These 26 T cell receptor beta chains were sequenced from one sample in a study of shared clonotypes between healthy human individuals. TCRdb keeps only in-frame clones here, not all; method: immunoSEQ multiplex PCR. The table includes about 480,000 clones, 79% detected once. Sequenced input: PBMCs. The receptors were sampled from a woman between 35 and 50 years old in good health. Some clones in this sample may be carry-over from other donors' samples.

The J gene is TRBJ2-6, the V gene TRBV28; D is possibly TRBD1 (6 bases). V lost 5 bases and J lost 0, with 11 bases in between. CDR1 and CDR2 (germline): MDHEN, SYDVKM. The CDR3 spans 16 residues. The CDR3 region has the DNA TGTGCCAGCAGTCTCCGGACAGCCTCTGGGGCCAACGTCCTGACTTTC. Its protein is CASSLRTASGANVLTF.

V is TRBV6-5 and J is TRBJ2-5; D call uncertain. The CDR3 is 14 amino acids. Germline CDR1 MNHEY, CDR2 SVGAGI. The V gene lost 4 bases and the J gene lost 2 bases, with 11 bases spanning the gap. The CDR3: CASSLMGSQETQYF. CDR3 nucleotide sequence: TGTGCCAGCAGTTTAATGGGGTCACAAGAGACCCAGTACTTC.

The chain combines TRBV15 with TRBJ2-3; TRBD2 agrees at 11 bases. The trim removed 6 bases at V and 4 bases at J, leaving 15 bases unmatched. Looked up from germline, CDR1 is LNHNV and CDR2 is YYDKDF (reference sequence). This CDR3 comprises 18 residues. This CDR3 reads CATRAGLAVLRRADTQYF. For the CDR3, the DNA is TGTGCCACCAGGGCGGGACTAGCGGTCCTTAGAAGAGCAGATACGCAGTATTTT.

The chain carries TRBV18 and TRBJ2-5, with D possibly being TRBD1 (6 bases). The CDR3 consists of 14 residues. CDR1 is KGHSH, CDR2 LQKENI, per germline. Between the trimmed V and J ends, which lost 2 bases and 3 bases, there was a span of 10 bases. The CDR3 bases are TGTGCCAGCTCACCATCAGGGGTCGAAGAGACCCAGTACTTC. Amino acid sequence: CASSPSGVEETQYF.

The chain uses TRBV18 and TRBJ1-5; D may be TRBD1 (6 bases). CDR3 size: 15 residues. Germline CDR1 KGHSH, CDR2 LQKENI. Trimming cost V 5 bases and J 0 bases, with 11 bases left between them. The CDR3 nucleotides read TGTGCCAGCTCAGGGGACACCGCTAGCAATCAGCCCCAGCATTTT. Translated: CASSGDTASNQPQHF.

The table lists this clone with a count of one. The V gene is TRBV10-2, the J gene TRBJ2-1, with D possibly called TRBD1 or TRBD2 (5 bases each). The CDR3 has 16 residues. Germline CDR1 WSHSY, CDR2 SAAADI. V lost 6 bases and J 7 bases, leaving 22 bases between the germline ends. The CDR3 loop reads CASRLMGLEPGNEQFF. The DNA of the CDR3 is TGCGCCAGCAGGCTGATGGGGCTAGAACCGGGGAATGAGCAGTTCTTC.

The chain has TRBV7-2 and TRBJ1-3; D unresolved. Per germline, CDR1 SGHTA and CDR2 FQGNSA. Trimming removed 3 bases from V and 1 base from J, with 7 bases in between. CDR3 length: 14 amino acids. CDR3 nucleotide sequence: TGTGCCAGCAGCTTCGTGTCATCTGGAAACACCATATATTTT. It codes for CASSFVSSGNTIYF.

The J gene is TRBJ2-2, the V gene TRBV5-1, with D hard to call. V was clipped by 5 bases and J by 0 bases, with 11 bases between them. CDR3 length: 15 residues. Germline V gene lookup returns CDR1 SGHRS and CDR2 YFSETQ. CDR3 sequence (DNA): TGCGCCAGCAGTGAACAGACGTCGAACACCGGGGAGCTGTTTTTT. Translated, it gives CASSEQTSNTGELFF. The full variable domain, its missing parts supplied by reference TRBV5-1 and TRBJ2-2, is KAGVTQTPRYLIKTRGQQVTLSCSPISGHRSVSWYQQTPGQGLQFLFEYFSETQRNKGNFPGRFSGRQFSNSRSEMNVSTLELGDSALYLCASSEQTSNTGELFFGEGSRLTVL.

The CDR3 loop reads CASSWDLTYEQYF. The CDR3 DNA follows: TGTGCCAGCAGTTGGGACTTGACCTACGAGCAGTACTTC. This chain joins TRBV6-6 and TRBJ2-7; tentatively, D is TRBD2 (6 bases). Trimming took 4 bases from V and 2 from J, leaving 9 bases between them. There are 13 residues in the CDR3. Germline assignment: CDR1 MNHNY and CDR2 SVGAGI (reference sequence).

This clone appeared once. The chain has TRBV5-1 and TRBJ2-5; TRBD1 might be the D (6 bases). Trimming removed 0 bases at V and 3 bases at J, with 9 bases between. Germline CDR1 is SGHRS and CDR2 is YFSETQ. This CDR3 contains 14 residues. The CDR3 protein is CASSLVQGKETQYF. In DNA, the CDR3 is TGCGCCAGCAGCTTGGTCCAGGGGAAAGAGACCCAGTACTTC.

This chain uses TRBV9 with TRBJ2-2; D remains unclear. The V gene's germline CDR1 is SGDLS and CDR2 YYNGEE. V was clipped by 0 bases and J by 6 bases, with 12 bases between them. The CDR3 length is 15 residues. The CDR3 region has the DNA TGTGCCAGCAGCGTAGGAGCAGTTGGTTCCGGGGAGCTGTTTTTT. Amino acids: CASSVGAVGSGELFF.

The chain combines TRBV2 with TRBJ1-4; no clear D. CDR1 and CDR2 from the germline V gene are SNHLY and FYNNEI. The CDR3 totals 13 residues. With 6 bases removed from V and 8 bases from J, the gap between germline ends came to 13 bases. The CDR3 reads CASRGPFLEKLFF. CDR3 DNA: TGTGCCAGCAGGGGCCCCTTCTTAGAAAAACTGTTTTTT.

Notes on this clone: A far larger clone is only one base removed, so a read error is likely. In the same sample, other DNA sequences code for this CDR3. This chain connects TRBV11-2 to TRBJ2-1, with 7 bases fitting TRBD2. V trimming: 3 bases; J trimming: 10 bases; junction bases outside the gene matches: 0. Germline V gene data show CDR1 as SGHAT and CDR2 as FQNNGV. The CDR3 has 11 residues. CDR3 DNA sequence: TGTGCCAGCAGCTTGGGGGGGGAGCAGTTCTTC. Its protein is CASSLGGEQFF. The whole variable domain, remainder taken from reference TRBV11-2 and TRBJ2-1, is EAGVAQSPRYKIIEKRQSVAFWCNPISGHATLYWYQQILGQGPKLLIQFQNNGVVDDSQLPKDRFSAERLKGVDSTLKIQPAKLEDSAVYLCASSLGGEQFFGPGTRLTVL.

The rearrangement links TRBV30 to TRBJ1-3, with D tentatively TRBD1 (5 bases). Trimming pared 3 bases from V and 0 bases from J, leaving 9 bases between. The CDR3 runs to 14 residues. The germline CDR1 and CDR2 sequences are GTSNPN and SVGIG (reference sequence). CDR3 nucleotides: TGTGCCTGGAGGGACACCGGCTCTGGAAACACCATATATTTT. This translates into CAWRDTGSGNTIYF.

V gene TRBV27 combines with J gene TRBJ1-5; unclear D gene. Germline lookup yields CDR1 MNHEY and CDR2 SMNVEV (reference sequence). The CDR3 consists of 13 residues. V was cut by 2 bases and J by 4 bases, with 6 bases left in between. The CDR3 region is CASSLIPNQPQHF. The CDR3 bases are TGTGCCAGCAGTTTAATACCGAATCAGCCCCAGCATTTT.

The chain's CDR3 is CSARGQNTQYF. The DNA of the CDR3 is TGCAGTGCTAGAGGACAGAATACGCAGTATTTT. This rearrangement joins TRBV20-1 to TRBJ2-3; TRBD1 might be the D (5 bases). Germline values: CDR1 DFQATT, CDR2 SNEGSKA (reference sequence). CDR3 length: 11 residues. Trimming left V 1 base short and J 7 bases short, with 6 bases between.

The chain carries TRBV9 and TRBJ2-3, with TRBD2 matching over 7 bases. Germline V gene sequence: CDR1 SGDLS, CDR2 YYNGEE. The CDR3 contains 17 residues. The V segment lost 3 bases and the J segment 6 bases; nucleotides outside the gene matches: 16. The CDR3, as DNA: TGTGCCAGCAGCGCCGATGCTTCAAGCCTACTAGCGGATACGCAGTATTTT. It specifies CASSADASSLLADTQYF.

The chain recombines TRBV7-2 with TRBJ2-5; 8 bases fit TRBD1. The CDR3 runs to 11 residues. V lost 9 bases, J lost 5 bases, and 2 bases stayed unmatched. Germline V lookup: CDR1 SGHTA, CDR2 FQGNSA. In nucleotides, the CDR3 is TGTGCCAGTCAGGGGGCTGAGACCCAGTACTTC. It yields the protein CASQGAETQYF.

This clone was recorded a few times. The CDR3 DNA follows: TGTGCCAGCAGCTCGGGACGTTGGGAGCCCCAGCATTTT. The encoded protein is CASSSGRWEPQHF. The V call is TRBV7-3, the J call TRBJ1-5, with D tentatively TRBD1 (5 bases). CDR1 SGHTA and CDR2 FQGTGA come from the germline V gene. The CDR3 totals 13 residues. The V gene lost 4 bases and the J gene lost 8 bases, with 12 bases spanning the gap.

This clone was seen once. V usage is TRBV7-6 and J usage is TRBJ2-3, with no clear D. CDR3 length: 14 residues. The ends were cut back, 5 bases at V and 0 bases at J, with 9 bases in the middle. The germline V gene has CDR1 SGHVS and CDR2 FNYEAQ. The CDR3 nucleotides are TGTGCCAGCAGCCCCGAGCTTAGCACAGATACGCAGTATTTT. This translates into CASSPELSTDTQYF.

This clone appeared a few times. V usage is TRBV6-4 and J usage is TRBJ2-5; D perhaps matches TRBD1 (5 bases). Deletions cut 4 bases from V and 0 bases from J, with 12 bases between. The CDR3 has 15 residues. Germline CDR1 and CDR2: MRHNA and SNTAGT. DNA of the CDR3: TGTGCCAGCAGTGCATCCGCAGGGAACCAAGAGACCCAGTACTTC. Translating gives CASSASAGNQETQYF.

In this sample, this clone turned up once. The chain combines TRBV7-2 with TRBJ2-7; possible D gene TRBD1, 5 bases. CDR1 and CDR2 from the germline V gene are SGHTA and FQGNSA. The CDR3 length is 15 residues. With 0 bases removed from V and 6 bases from J, the gap between germline ends came to 15 bases. As DNA, the CDR3 is TGTGCCAGCAGCTTAGCTGTCGCAGGGTCATTCGAGCAGTACTTC. Amino acids: CASSLAVAGSFEQYF.

The V and J genes are TRBV7-3 and TRBJ2-7; D ambiguous. This CDR3 contains 14 residues. Trimming took off 5 bases at V and 0 bases at J, with 11 bases between the two ends. CDR1 SGHTA and CDR2 FQGTGA come from the germline V gene. The chain's CDR3 is CASSPFDNSYEQYF. CDR3 in DNA: TGTGCCAGCAGCCCTTTTGATAACTCCTACGAGCAGTACTTC.

Comment on this clone: A far larger clone is off by one base, so a read error is likely. Other DNA sequences within the sample encode an identical CDR3. J is TRBJ1-5 and V is TRBV5-5; 8 positions match TRBD1. The CDR3 extends over 14 amino acids. Germline values: CDR1 SGHKS, CDR2 YYEKEE (reference sequence). V lost 4 bases to trimming and J lost 2 bases; unmatched junction nucleotides: 2. This CDR3 reads CASSAGQGNQPQHF. CDR3 bases: TGTGCCAGCAGCGCGGGACAGGGCAATCAGCCCCAGCATTTT.

CDR3 amino acids: CASSESPGGEFGGGTEAFF. The DNA of the CDR3 is TGTGCCAGCAGTGAAAGTCCCGGGGGGGAATTTGGCGGAGGCACTGAAGCTTTCTTT. The rearrangement links TRBV2 to TRBJ1-1, with D perhaps TRBD1 (5 bases). With 2 bases removed from V and 4 bases from J, the gap between germline ends came to 26 bases. Germline V gene sequence: CDR1 SNHLY, CDR2 FYNNEI. The CDR3 length is 19 residues.

V and J are TRBV9 and TRBJ1-1, with D possibly matching TRBD1 (5 bases). The CDR3 spans 12 residues. Trimming stripped 4 bases from V and 11 bases from J, with 15 bases between. CDR1 and CDR2 (germline): SGDLS, YYNGEE. The CDR3 region is CASSPSRGPAFF. In DNA, the CDR3 is TGTGCCAGCAGCCCTAGTAGGGGTCCGGCTTTCTTT.